A selection of T cell receptor beta chains follows, all from one sample in a study of blood T cell repertoires in COVID-19. Sequencing was performed with immunoSEQ multiplex PCR; in TCRdb, only in-frame clones are kept and a portion is missing. Among approximately 280,000 clones listed, 80% to 95% were seen once. The sample consisted of peripheral blood. The receptors stem from a woman aged 25 to 39 with COVID-19, enrolled during active disease. Both conserved end residues are part of each CDR3. Fields, in order: V gene, D gene, J gene, CDR3 protein, CDR3 DNA. D genes are given only for firm matches.

V gene: TRBV19; D gene: -; J gene: TRBJ1-1; CDR3 protein: CASSIKPTVEAFF; CDR3 DNA: TGTGCCAGTAGTATAAAGCCGACAGTTGAAGCTTTCTTT
V gene: TRBV4-3; D gene: TRBD1; J gene: TRBJ2-1; CDR3 protein: CASSQGGQGSDEQFF; CDR3 DNA: TGCGCCAGCAGCCAGGGGGGACAGGGTAGCGATGAGCAGTTCTTC
V gene: TRBV5-8; D gene: -; J gene: TRBJ1-1; CDR3 protein: CASSLEGLNTEAFF; CDR3 DNA: TGTGCCAGCAGCTTGGAGGGGTTGAACACTGAAGCTTTCTTT
V gene: TRBV5-1; D gene: TRBD1; J gene: TRBJ1-1; CDR3 protein: CASSSLAGRGLLEAFF; CDR3 DNA: TGCGCCAGCAGCTCCCTTGCCGGCAGGGGGCTACTGGAAGCTTTCTTT
V gene: TRBV12-5; D gene: -; J gene: TRBJ1-1; CDR3 protein: CASGLVGGGEAFF; CDR3 DNA: TGTGCTAGTGGTTTGGTAGGGGGTGGTGAAGCTTTCTTT
V gene: TRBV6-5; D gene: TRBD1; J gene: TRBJ1-5; CDR3 protein: CASSPGTGVNQPQHF; CDR3 DNA: TGTGCCAGCAGTCCCGGGACAGGGGTCAATCAGCCCCAGCATTTT
V gene: TRBV6-5; D gene: TRBD2; J gene: TRBJ2-2; CDR3 protein: CASPPGLANTGELFF; CDR3 DNA: TGTGCCAGCCCCCCGGGACTAGCGAACACCGGGGAGCTGTTTTTT
V gene: TRBV4-3; D gene: -; J gene: TRBJ1-1; CDR3 protein: CASSQTNPPNTEAFF; CDR3 DNA: TGCGCCAGCAGCCAAACAAACCCACCAAACACTGAAGCTTTCTTT
V gene: TRBV2; D gene: -; J gene: TRBJ2-7; CDR3 protein: CASGQRSTYEQYF; CDR3 DNA: TGTGCCAGCGGCCAGCGGTCAACCTACGAGCAGTACTTC
V gene: TRBV5-1; D gene: -; J gene: TRBJ1-2; CDR3 protein: CASSPSGGNYGYTF; CDR3 DNA: TGCGCCAGCAGCCCCTCGGGAGGGAACTATGGCTACACCTTC
V gene: TRBV9; D gene: TRBD2; J gene: TRBJ2-5; CDR3 protein: CASSVDGWREAETQYF; CDR3 DNA: TGTGCCAGCAGCGTAGACGGGTGGCGGGAGGCTGAGACCCAGTACTTC
V gene: TRBV7-3; D gene: TRBD1; J gene: TRBJ2-2; CDR3 protein: CASSNRGPGTGELFF; CDR3 DNA: TGTGCCAGCAGCAACAGGGGGCCCGGCACCGGGGAGCTGTTTTTT
V gene: TRBV7-2; D gene: TRBD1; J gene: TRBJ1-2; CDR3 protein: CASSERQGAYYGYTF; CDR3 DNA: TGTGCCAGCAGCGAAAGGCAGGGGGCGTATTATGGCTACACCTTC